The rows below give T cell receptor beta chains drawn from one sample of a study of blood T cell repertoires in COVID-19. Generated by immunoSEQ multiplex PCR, the TCRdb table keeps only in-frame clones and is missing some. The sample includes some 180,000 clones, more than 75% seen only once; the top ten take 8.6%. Sequenced material: peripheral blood. The source is a woman between 50 and 59 years old with active or convalescent COVID-19. Each CDR3 is given with its conserved first and last residue. D genes are given only for firm matches. Only some rows state a clone size, as once, few, many or a class for expanded clones.

>-|TRBV2|-|TRBJ1-1
TGTGCCAGCAAAGGGGAGGCCCTGAGAAACACTGAAGCTTTCTTT
CASKGEALRNTEAFF
>-|TRBV5-1|TRBD1|TRBJ2-7
TGCGCCAGCAGCTTGCTGGGGACAGGGAACGAGCAGTACTTC
CASSLLGTGNEQYF
>-|TRBV19|-|TRBJ1-2
TGTGCCAGTAGTACCGACGGGGGGACCTATGGCTACACCTTC
CASSTDGGTYGYTF
>-|TRBV15|-|TRBJ1-1
TGTGCCACCAGCAGAATCATGGAGACTGAAGCTTTCTTT
CATSRIMETEAFF
>-|TRBV13|-|TRBJ2-6
TGTGCCAGCAGCCCCCGGGGCTCTGGGGCCAACGTCCTGACTTTC
CASSPRGSGANVLTF
>-|TRBV2|TRBD2|TRBJ2-5
TGTGCCAGCAGTGAAAGGGTAGCGGGAGGGCTCGGAGAGACCCAGTACTTC
CASSERVAGGLGETQYF
>-|TRBV7-8|-|TRBJ2-1
TGTGCCAGCAGCTTAGTGGGGCGGTTCGGGGGTCCTGTGTCCTACAATGAGCAGTTCTTC
CASSLVGRFGGPVSYNEQFF
>-|TRBV7-9|-|TRBJ2-1
TGTGCCAGCAGCTTAGGTACCCCGGGGGTGACCAATGAGCAGTTCTTC
CASSLGTPGVTNEQFF
>-|TRBV3-1/TRBV3-2|TRBD2|TRBJ2-1
TGTGCCAGCAGCCGGACGGCCGCGGGAGTTATGATCGGGTCCTACAATGAGCAGTTCTTC
CASSRTAAGVMIGSYNEQFF
>few|TRBV28|-|TRBJ2-5
TGTGCCAGCAGTCGTGGACAGGGCGGGGGTCAAGAGACCCAGTACTTC
CASSRGQGGGQETQYF
>-|TRBV3-1/TRBV3-2|-|TRBJ1-5
TGTGCCAGCAGCCAAGGTGGGGGGGTATGGCAGCCCCAGCATTTT
CASSQGGGVWQPQHF
>-|TRBV6-6|-|TRBJ1-5
TGTGCCAGCAGTTCCCGACAGTACGGTAGCAATCAGCCCCAGCATTTT
CASSSRQYGSNQPQHF
>-|TRBV30|-|TRBJ2-2
TGTGCCTGGAGTGTATCCCGGGGCACCGGGGAGCTGTTTTTT
CAWSVSRGTGELFF
>-|TRBV2|TRBD1|TRBJ1-4
TGTGCCAGCAGAACCCCCGGGACAGGGAATGAAAAACTGTTTTTT
CASRTPGTGNEKLFF
>few|TRBV9|-|TRBJ2-5
TGTGCCAGCAGCGTAGGAGTCCATCCCCAAGAGACCCAGTACTTC
CASSVGVHPQETQYF
>-|TRBV15|-|TRBJ2-5
TGTGCCACCAGCAGAGATTATCAGCGGTCTGCCCAAGAGACCCAGTACTTC
CATSRDYQRSAQETQYF
>-|TRBV3-1/TRBV3-2|-|TRBJ1-1
TGTGCCAGCAGCCAAGGTTCAGGGTTCTCCTGGGCTTTCTTT
CASSQGSGFSWAFF
>-|TRBV30|-|TRBJ1-4
TGTGCCTGGAGTGTACGGAGGGGAGTAAATGAAAAACTGTTTTTT
CAWSVRRGVNEKLFF
>once|TRBV10-1|TRBD1|TRBJ2-5
TGCGCCAGCAGTGAGTCGACAGGGGGGCGAGAGACCCAGTACTTC
CASSESTGGRETQYF
>many|TRBV4-3|TRBD2|TRBJ2-1
TGCGCCAGCAGCCAGGACATCATAGCGGGGGGGGTCAATGAGCAGTTCTTC
CASSQDIIAGGVNEQFF
>-|TRBV29-1|TRBD1|TRBJ1-4
TGCAGCGTTGGCCCAGGGGGGATGGAAAAACTGTTTTTT
CSVGPGGMEKLFF
>-|TRBV11-3|TRBD2|TRBJ2-3
TGTGCCAGCAGCTTTAGCGGGGACACAGATACGCAGTATTTT
CASSFSGDTDTQYF
>few|TRBV7-9|-|TRBJ1-1
TGTGCCAGCAGCCCATCCGGGACACTGAACACTGAAGCTTTCTTT
CASSPSGTLNTEAFF
>-|TRBV5-1|TRBD1|TRBJ1-4
TGCGCCAGCAGCTTGGGACAGGGAAGGCATGAAAAACTGTTTTTT
CASSLGQGRHEKLFF
>-|TRBV19|-|TRBJ1-2
TGTGCCAGTAGTATGTCCGGCTATGGCTACACCTTC
CASSMSGYGYTF
>-|TRBV5-1|-|TRBJ2-6
TGCGCCAGCAGCACACAGGCATCTGGGGCCAACGTCCTGACTTTC
CASSTQASGANVLTF
>-|TRBV12-5|-|TRBJ1-5
TGTGCTAGTGGCCTGGGGGCAGCAGGTCAGCCCCAGCATTTT
CASGLGAAGQPQHF
>-|TRBV6-5|-|TRBJ1-5
TGTGCCAGCAGTCCGGACAGAAGGGGCAATCAGCCCCAGCATTTT
CASSPDRRGNQPQHF
>-|TRBV3-1/TRBV3-2|TRBD1|TRBJ2-5
TGTGCCAGCAGCCGACAGGGGCCGCAAGAGACCCAGTACTTC
CASSRQGPQETQYF